The 27 T cell receptor beta chains below come from one sample, sequenced in a study of shared clonotypes between healthy human individuals. Sequenced by immunoSEQ multiplex PCR; TCRdb stores in-frame clones only, minus some. The sample lists roughly 2.2 million clones, approximately 95% seen once, with 0.39% in the top ten. Sequenced sample: naive CD4+ T cells from PBMCs. The subset was: CD45RA+ positively selected. The source is a man aged 18-30 years in good health. Some clones in this sample may be carry-over from other donors' samples.

The CDR3 sequence: CASSPSGWAGGLGYTF. CDR3 DNA: TGCGCCAGCAGCCCGTCGGGGTGGGCAGGGGGCCTCGGCTACACCTTC. V gene TRBV5-1 combines with J gene TRBJ1-2, with 8 nucleotides matching TRBD1. This CDR3 comprises 16 residues. V trimming: 4 bases; J trimming: 8 bases; junction bases outside the gene matches: 16. Germline loops: CDR1 SGHRS, CDR2 YFSETQ. Supplemented by reference TRBV5-1 and TRBJ1-2, the full variable domain reads KAGVTQTPRYLIKTRGQQVTLSCSPISGHRSVSWYQQTPGQGLQFLFEYFSETQRNKGNFPGRFSGRQFSNSRSEMNVSTLELGDSALYLCASSPSGWAGGLGYTFGSGTRLTVV.

This CDR3 reads CASSLGGAPNTEAFF. As DNA, the CDR3 is TGTGCCAGCAGTTTAGGAGGGGCGCCGAACACTGAAGCTTTCTTT. The chain joins TRBV28 to TRBJ1-1; perhaps TRBD1 as D (5 bases). The V end was cut by 2 bases, the J end by 1 base, with 11 bases between. This CDR3 spans 15 amino acids. Germline assignment: CDR1 MDHEN and CDR2 SYDVKM.

The chain has TRBV28 and TRBJ2-7; 9 bases match TRBD1. The V gene end was trimmed by 6 bases and the J gene end by 2 bases; junction bases not matched to a gene: 11. The CDR3 loop spans 16 amino acids. The germline CDR1 and CDR2 sequences are MDHEN and SYDVKM. The CDR3 sequence is CASSSGGTGYTYEQYF. CDR3 coding DNA: TGTGCCAGCAGCTCGGGCGGGACAGGGTATACCTACGAGCAGTACTTC.

Concerning this clone itself: The same CDR3 is also encoded by other DNA sequences in this sample. The chain joins TRBV5-6 to TRBJ1-2; 7 nucleotides align to TRBD1. The CDR3 consists of 12 residues. Per germline, CDR1 SGHDT and CDR2 YYEEEE. Losses at the gene ends were 4 bases for V and 6 bases for J; bases not matched to a gene: 3. The CDR3 DNA follows: TGTGCCAGCAGCCCCGGGACAGATGGCTACACCTTC. Translation: CASSPGTDGYTF.

This chain joins TRBV5-1 and TRBJ2-5; 14 positions agree with TRBD2. The trim removed 4 bases at V and 11 bases at J, leaving 7 bases unmatched. This CDR3 is built from 14 residues. Germline values: CDR1 SGHRS, CDR2 YFSETQ. CDR3 sequence reads: CASSRGLAGEDQYF. CDR3 nucleotides: TGCGCCAGCAGCAGGGGACTAGCGGGAGAGGATCAGTACTTC.

The chain carries TRBV27 and TRBJ2-7; 8 bases are a match to TRBD2. Germline V gives CDR1 MNHEY, CDR2 SMNVEV (reference sequence). There are 14 residues in the CDR3. Trimming at V came to 3 bases and at J to 3 bases, leaving 4 bases not matched to a gene. DNA for the CDR3: TGTGCCAGCAGTTTGCGGACTAGCCACTACGAGCAGTACTTC. Translating gives CASSLRTSHYEQYF.

The chain combines TRBV25-1 with TRBJ2-5, with a weak D call TRBD1 (6 bases). Trimming left V 1 base short and J 4 bases short, with 16 bases between. CDR1 is MGHDK, CDR2 SYGVNS, per germline. This CDR3 is built from 16 residues. CDR3 region: CASSELGAGRRETQYF. In nucleotides, the CDR3 is TGTGCCAGCAGTGAATTGGGGGCAGGGCGTCGAGAGACCCAGTACTTC. Full variable domain (rest looked up from reference TRBV25-1 and TRBJ2-5): EADIYQTPRYLVIGTGKKITLECSQTMGHDKMYWYQQDPGMELHLIHYSYGVNSTEKGDLSSESTVSRIRTEHFPLTLESARPSHTSQYLCASSELGAGRRETQYFGPGTRLLVL.

V usage is TRBV15 and J usage is TRBJ2-1; tentatively, D is TRBD2 (6 bases). The CDR3 runs to 16 residues. The germline CDR1 and CDR2 sequences are LNHNV and YYDKDF (reference sequence). Trimming pared 2 bases from V and 6 bases from J, leaving 17 bases between. Here the CDR3 reads CATSRITGTGRNEQFF. CDR3 DNA sequence: TGTGCCACCAGCAGAATTACGGGGACTGGCCGCAATGAGCAGTTCTTC.

This chain links TRBV6-4 with TRBJ2-1; D remains ambiguous. V lost 4 bases and J 2 bases, leaving 12 bases between the germline ends. This CDR3 comprises 15 residues. Germline V gene data show CDR1 as MRHNA and CDR2 as SNTAGT. CDR3 protein: CASSVGPTTYNEQFF. For the CDR3, the DNA is TGTGCCAGCAGTGTTGGCCCTACAACCTACAATGAGCAGTTCTTC.

This clone was recorded only once. The chain employs TRBV2 and TRBJ2-5; 7 bases fit TRBD1. The length of the CDR3 is 14 residues. With V trimmed by 6 bases and J by 0 bases, 4 bases remained unmatched. Germline CDR1 and CDR2: SNHLY and FYNNEI. The CDR3 region is CASRGTEYQETQYF. The CDR3 coding sequence is TGTGCCAGCAGGGGGACAGAGTACCAAGAGACCCAGTACTTC.

CDR3 nucleotides: TGTGCCAGCAGCCTTCCTACTCAGAAGGTGTTTTTT. Translated: CASSLPTQKVFF. The chain recombines TRBV11-2 with TRBJ2-2; no reliable D call. The V gene's germline CDR1 is SGHAT and CDR2 FQNNGV. Trimming took off 5 bases at V and 15 bases at J, with 16 bases between the two ends. CDR3 length equals 12 residues.

The chain carries TRBV6-5 and TRBJ2-3; D may match TRBD1 or TRBD2 (5 bases each). Germline CDR1 reads MNHEY; CDR2 reads SVGAGI. The CDR3 is made up of 13 amino acids. V lost 6 bases to trimming and J lost 6 bases, with 13 bases between them. The CDR3 reads CASSRDGGDTQYF. CDR3 coding DNA: TGTGCCAGCAGCCGGGACGGTGGGGATACGCAGTATTTT.

V usage is TRBV5-1 and J usage is TRBJ2-2; 9 bases fit TRBD1. The CDR3 covers 16 residues. The germline gives CDR1 SGHRS, CDR2 YFSETQ. The junction had 10 bases not matched to a gene; V was cut back by 4 bases and J by 6 bases. In nucleotides, the CDR3 is TGCGCCAGCAGCCAATTTCTCGGACAGGGGTCCGGGGAGCTGTTTTTT. Its translation: CASSQFLGQGSGELFF. The full variable domain, with the rest looked up from reference TRBV5-1 and TRBJ2-2, is KAGVTQTPRYLIKTRGQQVTLSCSPISGHRSVSWYQQTPGQGLQFLFEYFSETQRNKGNFPGRFSGRQFSNSRSEMNVSTLELGDSALYLCASSQFLGQGSGELFFGEGSRLTVL.

The chain joins TRBV4-1 to TRBJ1-2; D might be TRBD1 (6 bases). The CDR3 consists of 17 residues. Germline V gene lookup returns CDR1 MGHRA and CDR2 YSYEKL. V was shortened by 1 base and J by 0 bases, with 15 bases between the two germline ends. CDR3 DNA sequence: TGCGCCAGCAGCCAAGTTTGGCAGGGGAAGACTAACTATGGCTACACCTTC. Translated, it gives CASSQVWQGKTNYGYTF.

This clone was recorded once. The chain joins TRBV5-4 to TRBJ1-6; 12 bases agree with TRBD1. Trimming at V came to 6 bases and at J to 6 bases, leaving 16 bases not matched to a gene. Per germline, CDR1 SGHNT and CDR2 YYREEE (reference sequence). The CDR3 sequence is 19 residues long. The CDR3 sequence is CASTQLPIRDRGLNSPLHF. The CDR3 coding sequence is TGTGCCAGCACTCAACTCCCCATCCGGGACAGGGGGCTTAATTCACCCCTCCACTTT.

This chain joins TRBV19 and TRBJ1-1; D may be TRBD1 (6 bases). The CDR3 is 16 residues long. The V end was cut by 1 base, the J end by 0 bases, with 12 bases between. Germline V gives CDR1 LNHDA, CDR2 SQIVND (reference sequence). CDR3 sequence: CASSIGWGALNTEAFF. CDR3 DNA sequence: TGTGCCAGTAGTATAGGCTGGGGGGCCCTGAACACTGAAGCTTTCTTT.

This sequence joins TRBV7-6 and TRBJ2-1; the D gene could be TRBD1 or TRBD2 (5 bases each). Germline lookup yields CDR1 SGHVS and CDR2 FNYEAQ. CDR3 length: 16 amino acids. The V end was cut by 5 bases, the J end by 0 bases, with 14 bases between. In nucleotides, the CDR3 is TGTGCCAGCAGCGCCTTGGGGCGGGCCTCCTACAATGAGCAGTTCTTC. Translating gives CASSALGRASYNEQFF.

The J gene is TRBJ1-2, the V gene TRBV6-1, with D possibly TRBD1 on 6 matching bases. The CDR3 loop spans 12 amino acids. Trimming pared 4 bases from V and 7 bases from J, leaving 10 bases between. Germline values: CDR1 MNHNS, CDR2 SASEGT. The CDR3 sequence: CASSVVGGGYTF. CDR3 nucleotides: TGTGCCAGCAGTGTGGTAGGGGGTGGCTACACCTTC.

This rearrangement joins TRBV6-4 to TRBJ1-4; D is uncertain. Germline loops: CDR1 MRHNA, CDR2 SNTAGT. V shed 5 bases and J shed 5 bases, with 9 bases lying between them. The CDR3 contains 13 residues. CDR3 DNA: TGTGCCAGCAGTACCGGGCCAAATGAAAAACTGTTTTTT. This codes for CASSTGPNEKLFF.

V usage is TRBV6-6 and J usage is TRBJ2-7, with TRBD2 matching 8 bases. The germline CDR1 and CDR2 sequences are MNHNY and SVGAGI (reference sequence). V shed 9 bases and J 4 bases; nucleotides not matched to a gene: 14. CDR3 length: 15 residues. The CDR3 sequence is CASNRRAGVGYEQYF. In DNA, the CDR3 is TGTGCCAGTAATAGGAGAGCGGGAGTCGGTTACGAGCAGTACTTC.

This chain connects TRBV6-1 to TRBJ2-2; D is undetermined. Germline CDR1 is MNHNS and CDR2 is SASEGT. Trimming shortened V by 1 base and J by 6 bases, and 9 bases separated the two germline ends. The CDR3 is made up of 14 amino acids. The CDR3 here is CASSEVNIAGELFF. CDR3 nucleotides: TGTGCCAGCAGTGAAGTCAACATAGCCGGGGAGCTGTTTTTT.

The chain uses TRBV7-9 and TRBJ2-7, with D hard to call. The germline V gene has CDR1 SEHNR and CDR2 FQNEAQ (reference sequence). V lost 1 base, J lost 2 bases, and 12 bases lay in between. The length of the CDR3 is 15 residues. CDR3 region: CASSLDDGSPYEQYF. CDR3 nucleotide sequence: TGTGCCAGCAGCTTAGATGATGGGTCCCCCTACGAGCAGTACTTC.

The chain links TRBV7-3 to TRBJ2-1, with 9 bases matching TRBD2. V lost 2 bases, J lost 8 bases, and 16 bases stayed unmatched. The CDR3 extends over 18 amino acids. Germline CDR1 SGHTA, CDR2 FQGTGA. CDR3 residues: CASSLWASGTGPGDEQFF. In DNA form, the CDR3 reads TGTGCCAGCAGCTTATGGGCTAGCGGGACGGGTCCGGGGGATGAGCAGTTCTTC.

The J gene is TRBJ1-1, the V gene TRBV5-1; a weak D match, TRBD1 (6 bases). The CDR3 consists of 15 residues. CDR1 is SGHRS and CDR2 is YFSETQ in the germline V gene. V lost 4 bases to trimming and J lost 1 base, with 14 bases between them. In DNA form, the CDR3 reads TGCGCCAGCAGCCGGCTGGGGGGCCCGAACACTGAAGCTTTCTTT. Its protein is CASSRLGGPNTEAFF.

V is TRBV28 and J is TRBJ1-4; D is undetermined. CDR1 MDHEN and CDR2 SYDVKM come from the germline V gene. The CDR3 has 12 amino acids. Trimming stripped 2 bases from V and 8 bases from J, with 6 bases between. In DNA, the CDR3 is TGTGCCAGCAGTTTAATATCAGAAAAACTGTTTTTT. Its protein product is CASSLISEKLFF.

As to this clone: The same CDR3 is also encoded by other DNA sequences in this sample. The chain joins TRBV5-1 to TRBJ1-3; D remains unclear. Germline-derived CDR1 and CDR2 are SGHRS and YFSETQ. V was trimmed by 0 bases and J by 2 bases, leaving 6 bases between them. CDR3 length: 14 residues. The CDR3 protein is CASSLGGAGNTIYF. Here the CDR3 DNA reads TGCGCCAGCAGCTTGGGGGGTGCTGGAAACACCATATATTTT.

The chain couples TRBV5-1 to TRBJ2-3; D is uncertain. CDR1 and CDR2 (germline): SGHRS, YFSETQ. The V and J ends lost 4 bases and 5 bases respectively, with 11 bases between them. CDR3 length equals 13 residues. The CDR3 loop is CASSRDMVDTQYF. CDR3 sequence (DNA): TGCGCCAGCAGCAGGGATATGGTAGATACGCAGTATTTT.